The clone carrying this T cell receptor (beta chain) was seen a single time. This sample was taken from a study of blood T cell repertoires in COVID-19. Using immunoSEQ multiplex PCR, the repertoire was profiled, and TCRdb retains in-frame clones only, with some absent. The sample holds just over 300,000 clones; roughly 91% are singletons and the top ten take 1.5% to 2%. The CDR3 length is 14 residues. The germline V and J ends were trimmed by 1 base and 7 bases, with 8 bases remaining between them. Germline-derived CDR1 and CDR2 are LGHNT and FRNRAP. Input material: peripheral blood. The genes are TRBV12-5 and TRBJ1-6; D gene uncertain. The sequence came from a woman under 40 with COVID-19, enrolled during active disease. CDR3 sequence reads: CASGLGHGNSPLHF. CDR3 bases: TGTGCTAGTGGTTTGGGCCACGGGAATTCACCCCTCCACTTT.